The rows below give T cell receptor beta chains drawn from one sample of a study of blood T cell repertoires in COVID-19. Profiling relied on immunoSEQ multiplex PCR, and the TCRdb table lists in-frame clones only, not all of them. This sample has 190,000 or so clones, with about 81% found just once. Sample: PBMCs or T cells enriched from blood (not recorded which). The origin of the receptors is a man in his forties who had recovered from COVID-19. CDR3s leave out the opening cysteine and the closing phenylalanine or tryptophan. Each record gives: V gene, CDR3 protein.

>TRBV29-1
SVYLTGEGNTEAF
>TRBV2
ASQGKIGNYGYT
>TRBV5-1
ASSLAGTSGRYEQY
>TRBV5-1
ASSPLPATIRGRSTDTQY
>TRBV28
AIQGHNNEKLF
>TRBV19
ASSIGLAGNEQY
>TRBV19
ASSITSGTSGMFDEQF
>TRBV28
ASNPGGSGNTIY
>TRBV5-6
ASSLPTGGEYEQY
>TRBV13
ASSLRDRGGNTEAF
>TRBV24-1
ATSDSRTRGSPLH
>TRBV4-2
ASSRGQMNTEAF
>TRBV7-9
ASSYSGSLSTTQY
>TRBV3-1/TRBV3-2
ASSLKTDRVDAF
>TRBV5-6
ASSLGTVNEQF
>TRBV27
ASRETGTDTIY
>TRBV3-1/TRBV3-2
ASSRGQYTEAF
>TRBV5-5
ASSLIGTTVYEQY
>TRBV18
ASSPGQGNTGELF
>TRBV20-1
SARGSSGYT
>TRBV5-1
ASSPQGSGANVLT
>TRBV11-2
ASSLGENYSNQPQH